This T cell receptor (beta chain) stems from a study of beta chain features in type 1 diabetes. The study's findings and limits: A pattern of fewer insertions and more deletions at VDJ junctions was seen in type 1 diabetes patients. Shortening that was moderate but significant affected the TCRB CDR3s of Type 1 diabetes patients in all four CD4+ subsets.

Comment on this clone: The antigen is undetermined.

The isolated RNA, all of it, was reverse transcribed, so expressed TCRB transcripts were what got sequenced. Approximately 3.4 million reads, on average, came from each naive, central memory and regulatory T cell sample. Data came from immunoSEQ multiplex PCR; TCRdb stores just in-frame clones and leaves some out. The repertoire has around 150,000 clones, 63% of them found once; the top ten carry 0.08% to 0.1%. Per germline, CDR1 SEHNR and CDR2 FQNEAQ (reference sequence). The CDR3 has 14 amino acids. Trimming cost V 5 bases and J 8 bases; bases outside gene matches: 5. This chain joins TRBV7-9 and TRBJ1-6, with 8 positions matching TRBD1. The receptor was derived from a young man with type 1 diabetes. Sequencing was performed on naive CD4+ T cells from blood. The CDR3 coding sequence is TGTGCCAGCAGCCGTGGACAGGGCGATTCACCCCTCCACTTT. Its translation: CASSRGQGDSPLHF.